This TCR beta chain was recovered during a study of T cell responses to AZD1222 COVID-19 vaccine. Study-level results: Within unmutated variant regions lay the reported targets of nearly half of spike-specific TCRs. Donors were mostly white British, more females; clonal diversity possibly underestimated.

Germline V CDR1 and CDR2: SEHNR, FQNEAQ (reference sequence). V lost 5 bases and J lost 1, with 21 bases in between. This CDR3 comprises 18 residues. Produced via immunoSEQ multiplex PCR; TCRdb's table is partial and in-frame only. The sample consists of 180,000 or so clones, around 92% of them appearing once. Pooled in the analysis were second doses at about 4 or about 12 weeks. This clone was picked up a small number of times. Its specificity is not known. This receptor was obtained from an adult who received the AZD1222 COVID-19 vaccine. The sample in question was peripheral blood, obtained 28 days after the second AZD1222 dose. The chain joins TRBV7-9 to TRBJ2-1, with D perhaps TRBD2 (7 bases). CDR3 nucleotide sequence: TGTGCCAGCAGCCCCCCTCGGGGGGCGGAAAGGTCCTACAATGAGCAGTTCTTC. It encodes CASSPPRGAERSYNEQFF.